This record looks at one T cell receptor (beta chain) sequence and its context. Its antigen is still unknown. This sample was included in a study of blood T cells in healthy people across ages. Study-level points and caveats: Age showed a roughly linear inverse relationship with TCR beta diversity per million T cells. Not knowing donor CMV status may have confounded expanded clonotype changes.

A second PCR, run for roughly 6 to 11 cycles, used a sample-barcoded 5' primer plus a J-beta primer mix. Through a template-switch adaptor with 12 random nucleotides, each cDNA molecule received a tag. Using its own MiXCR run on the 5' RACE reads, TCRdb lists one record per CDR3 protein. The repertoire holds around 900,000 distinct CDR3 sequences, with 45% to 60% as singletons. The sequence was collected from a woman in her sixties or seventies in good health. Sequences were obtained from blood.

CDR3 bases: TGCGCCACCAGATTTCATCTAGCGGGAGGGACCTACGAGCAGTACTTC. It yields the protein CATRFHLAGGTYEQYF. The chain couples TRBV10-2 to TRBJ2-7; 12 bases map to TRBD2. The CDR3 length is 16 residues. The V and J ends lost 10 bases and 2 bases, in that order; junction bases with no gene match: 12. Germline V gives CDR1 WSHSY, CDR2 SAAADI.